What follows are 6 T cell receptor beta chains derived from one specimen sequenced in a study of lymphopenia after photon versus proton radiotherapy. The repertoire was sequenced with immunoSEQ multiplex PCR; TCRdb's copy has only in-frame clones and lacks some. The data contain roughly 67,000 clones, approximately 90% of them singletons. This material consisted of peripheral blood, taken from a patient treated with photon-based radiotherapy. The source is a woman in her 70s with pancreatic cancer.

The rearrangement uses TRBV9 and TRBJ2-3, with TRBD2 matching over 10 bases. V shed 0 bases, J shed 13 bases, and the junction held 8 bases outside the gene matches. Germline CDR1 is SGDLS and CDR2 is YYNGEE. This CDR3 has 14 amino acids. The CDR3 nucleotides read TGTGCCAGCAGCGTAGCTGAAGCGGGAGGGCCCAAGTATTTT. Protein: CASSVAEAGGPKYF. Full variable domain (remainder filled in from reference TRBV9 and TRBJ2-3): DSGVTQTPKHLITATGQRVTLRCSPRSGDLSVYWYQQSLDQGLQFLIQYYNGEERAKGNILERFSAQQFPDLHSELNLSSLELGDSALYFCASSVAEAGGPKYFGPGTRLTVL.

V usage is TRBV25-1 and J usage is TRBJ2-2; 7 bases agree with TRBD1. CDR1 MGHDK and CDR2 SYGVNS come from the germline V gene. This CDR3 has 15 residues. V shed 4 bases and J 5 bases; nucleotides not matched to a gene: 7. The CDR3 DNA sequence: TGTGCCAGCAGTGGTTGGACAGGCGATACCGGGGAGCTGTTTTTT. Protein: CASSGWTGDTGELFF. The full variable domain, completed using reference TRBV25-1 and TRBJ2-2, is EADIYQTPRYLVIGTGKKITLECSQTMGHDKMYWYQQDPGMELHLIHYSYGVNSTEKGDLSSESTVSRIRTEHFPLTLESARPSHTSQYLCASSGWTGDTGELFFGEGSRLTVL.

V and J are TRBV19 and TRBJ2-2, with 11 nucleotides matching TRBD2. This CDR3 has 15 residues. With V trimmed by 5 bases and J by 6 bases, 5 bases remained unmatched. Germline CDR1 reads LNHDA; CDR2 reads SQIVND (reference sequence). The CDR3, as DNA: TGTGCCAGTAGTCCGCCGGGACTAGCGGCCGGGGAGCTGTTTTTT. It is translated as CASSPPGLAAGELFF.

The chain carries TRBV7-9 and TRBJ1-2; 7 nucleotides match TRBD1. This CDR3 region has 16 residues. Germline V gene data show CDR1 as SEHNR and CDR2 as FQNEAQ (reference sequence). The V segment lost 1 base and the J segment 2 bases; nucleotides outside the gene matches: 7. This chain's CDR3 is CASSLVGAGQNYGYTF. CDR3 nucleotides: TGTGCCAGCAGCTTAGTTGGGGCGGGACAGAACTATGGCTACACCTTC.

The chain uses TRBV10-3 and TRBJ2-2; 9 bases align to TRBD2. The germline V gene encodes CDR1 ENHRY and CDR2 SYGVKD. The ends lost 5 bases at V and 6 bases at J; junction bases unmatched: 1. This CDR3 has 13 amino acids. The CDR3 sequence is CAISSGRPGELFF. Here the CDR3 DNA reads TGTGCCATCAGTAGCGGGAGGCCCGGGGAGCTGTTTTTT.

The CDR3 bases are TGCGCCAGCAGCTTGGAGGGGGAGCAGTACTTC. It translates to CASSLEGEQYF. The V call is TRBV5-1, the J call TRBJ2-7; TRBD1 might be the D (5 bases). Germline V gene sequence: CDR1 SGHRS, CDR2 YFSETQ. V was shortened by 0 bases and J by 7 bases, with 5 bases between the two germline ends. This CDR3 is 11 amino acids long.